These 6 T cell receptor beta chains were sequenced from one sample in a study of T-cell memory formation after mild COVID-19. TCRdb itself ran the 5' RACE reads through MiXCR, one entry per CDR3 protein. The table lists some 150,000 distinct CDR3 sequences, around 25% of them singletons. The specimen was PBMCs or a T cell subset sorted from them (not recorded which). Source of these receptors: an adult woman who had mild COVID-19 (a few samples of this study predate the infection). Cell type and time point are not known.

The table lists this clonotype with a few counts. The gene calls are TRBV7-9 and TRBJ1-2, with D hard to call. The CDR3 loop spans 12 amino acids. Germline CDR1 SEHNR, CDR2 FQNEAQ (reference sequence). Trimming removed 5 bases at V and 9 bases at J, with 13 bases between. As DNA, the CDR3 is TGTGCCAGCAGCCCGACGGAGCTTAGCTACACCTTC. Its translation is CASSPTELSYTF. Together with reference TRBV7-9 and TRBJ1-2, the CDR3 gives the full variable domain: DTGVSQNPRHKITKRGQNVTFRCDPISEHNRLYWYRQTLGQGPEFLTYFQNEAQLEKSRLLSDRFSAERPKGSFSTLEIQRTEQGDSAMYLCASSPTELSYTFGSGTRLTVV.

This clonotype came up many times. The V and J genes are TRBV7-9 and TRBJ2-7; perhaps TRBD2 as D (5 bases). Trimming cost V 3 bases and J 6 bases, with 12 bases left between them. Germline V lookup: CDR1 SEHNR, CDR2 FQNEAQ (reference sequence). CDR3 length equals 13 residues. This CDR3 reads CASSFDPRGEQYF. In DNA, the CDR3 is TGTGCCAGCAGCTTTGATCCTCGGGGCGAGCAGTACTTC.

This clonotype was counted only a few times. The genes are TRBV4-1 and TRBJ1-1, with a weak D call TRBD1 (6 bases). The germline CDR1 and CDR2 sequences are MGHRA and YSYEKL. This CDR3 has 15 residues. V was pared by 0 bases and J by 2 bases, with 10 bases between. CDR3 sequence reads: CASSQDGGGNTEAFF. The CDR3, as DNA: TGCGCCAGCAGCCAAGATGGGGGGGGCAACACTGAAGCTTTCTTT.

This clonotype was seen a handful of times. The chain couples TRBV29-1 to TRBJ2-7; D may be TRBD1 (6 bases). CDR1 is SQVTM, CDR2 ANQGSEA, per germline. The CDR3 runs to 12 residues. With 7 bases removed from V and 5 bases from J, the gap between germline ends came to 15 bases. The CDR3 DNA reads TGCAGCGGGTACACAGGGACCCACGAGCAGTACTTC. Translating it yields CSGYTGTHEQYF.

This sequence joins TRBV5-5 and TRBJ1-4; D unresolved. The CDR3 is 17 amino acids. V was shortened by 3 bases and J by 0 bases, with 15 bases between the two germline ends. The germline V gene encodes CDR1 SGHKS and CDR2 YYEKEE (reference sequence). The CDR3 is CASSSYLSGATNEKLFF. The CDR3 DNA is TGTGCCAGCAGCTCCTATCTGTCAGGCGCAACTAATGAAAAACTGTTTTTT.

This chain links TRBV19 with TRBJ2-3, with D perhaps matching TRBD1 (5 bases). CDR1 is LNHDA, CDR2 SQIVND, per germline (reference sequence). Trimming stripped 6 bases from V and 0 bases from J, with 16 bases between. This CDR3 contains 16 residues. The CDR3 region has the DNA TGTGCCAGTAGCCTCGGCACAGGACCTAGCACAGATACGCAGTATTTT. This encodes CASSLGTGPSTDTQYF.